The sequence of this T cell receptor beta chain was determined in a study of blood T cells in healthy people across ages. PCR was performed a second time for about 6 to 12 cycles using a sample-barcoded 5' primer and a J-beta primer mix. MiXCR, run by TCRdb on the 5' RACE reads, gives a single entry per CDR3 protein. The table includes over 1,300,000 distinct CDR3 sequences, 45% to 70% detected once. The CDR3 runs to 16 residues. V lost 2 bases to trimming and J lost 6 bases; unmatched junction nucleotides: 8. The germline CDR1 and CDR2 sequences are LGHDT and YNNKEL (reference sequence). Peripheral blood, about 9.4 milliliters per donor, was collected. Each sample used at least 6 million PBMCs.

The sequenced sample consisted of blood. The clonotype originates from a man between 18 and 29 years old in good health. The V and J genes are TRBV3-1 and TRBJ2-3; TRBD1 matches 10 bases. The CDR3 sequence: CASSQLGTGVADTQYF. Here the CDR3 DNA reads TGTGCCAGCAGCCAACTCGGGACAGGGGTTGCGGATACGCAGTATTTT.